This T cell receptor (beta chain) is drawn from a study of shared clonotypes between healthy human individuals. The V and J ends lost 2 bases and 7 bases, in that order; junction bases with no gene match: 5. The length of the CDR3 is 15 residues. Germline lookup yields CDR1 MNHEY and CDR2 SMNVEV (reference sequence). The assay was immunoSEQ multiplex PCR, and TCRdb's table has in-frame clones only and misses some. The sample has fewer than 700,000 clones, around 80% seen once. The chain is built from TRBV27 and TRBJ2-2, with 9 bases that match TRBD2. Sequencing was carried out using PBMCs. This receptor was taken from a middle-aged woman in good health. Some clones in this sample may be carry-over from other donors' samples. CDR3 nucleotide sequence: TGTGCCAGCAGTTTAGTTTTAGCGGGAGACGGGGAGCTGTTTTTT. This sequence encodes CASSLVLAGDGELFF.